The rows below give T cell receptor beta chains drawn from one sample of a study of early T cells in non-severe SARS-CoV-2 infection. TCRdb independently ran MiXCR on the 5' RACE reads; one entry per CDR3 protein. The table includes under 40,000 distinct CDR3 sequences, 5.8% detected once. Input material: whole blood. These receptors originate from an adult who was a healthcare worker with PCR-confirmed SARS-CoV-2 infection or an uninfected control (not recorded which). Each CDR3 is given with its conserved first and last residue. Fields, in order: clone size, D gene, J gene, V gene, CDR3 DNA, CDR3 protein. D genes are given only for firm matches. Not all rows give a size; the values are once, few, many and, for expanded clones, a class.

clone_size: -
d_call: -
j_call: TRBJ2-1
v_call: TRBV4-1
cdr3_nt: TGCGCCAGCAGCCAAGATGTCACAAGGAATGAGCAGTTCTTC
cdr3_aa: CASSQDVTRNEQFF

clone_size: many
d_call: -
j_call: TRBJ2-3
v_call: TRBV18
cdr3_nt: TGTGCCAGCTCACCTGCAGGGGGGGCCGCAGATACGCAGTATTTT
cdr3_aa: CASSPAGGAADTQYF

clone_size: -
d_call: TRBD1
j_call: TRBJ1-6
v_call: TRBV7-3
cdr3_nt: TGTGCCAACAGCTTATTGGGCCAGGGGGCCCGTTCACCCCTCCACTTT
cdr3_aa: CANSLLGQGARSPLHF

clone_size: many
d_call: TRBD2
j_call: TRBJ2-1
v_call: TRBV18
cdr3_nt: TGTGCCAGCTCACTTTCCTCTAGCGGGAGCTACAATGAGCAGTTCTTC
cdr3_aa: CASSLSSSGSYNEQFF

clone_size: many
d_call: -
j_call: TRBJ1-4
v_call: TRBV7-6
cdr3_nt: TGTGCCAGCAGCTTAGAGTCGAGGGGCCATCGAGGAGAAAAACTGTTTTTT
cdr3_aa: CASSLESRGHRGEKLFF

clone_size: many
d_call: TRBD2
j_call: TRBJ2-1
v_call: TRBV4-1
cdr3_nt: TGCGCCAGCAGCCACGATCGCGGGAGGTCCTACAATGAGCAGTTCTTC
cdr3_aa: CASSHDRGRSYNEQFF

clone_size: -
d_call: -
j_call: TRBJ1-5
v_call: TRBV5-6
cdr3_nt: TGTGCCAGCAGCCCATCCCCCGGGTACAATCAGCCCCAGCATTTT
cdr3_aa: CASSPSPGYNQPQHF

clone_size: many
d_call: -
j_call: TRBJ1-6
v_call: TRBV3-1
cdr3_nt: TGTGCCAGCAGCCAAGATCCCGTAAATAATTCACCCCTCCACTTT
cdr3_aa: CASSQDPVNNSPLHF

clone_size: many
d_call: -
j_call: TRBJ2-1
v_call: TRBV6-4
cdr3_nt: TGTGCCAGCAGTGCCTACGGGGGTTCCTACAATGAGCAGTTCTTC
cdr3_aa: CASSAYGGSYNEQFF

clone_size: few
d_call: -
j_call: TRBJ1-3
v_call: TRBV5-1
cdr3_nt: TGCGCCAGCAGCCGGGGCGCTCGCTCTGGAAACACCATATATTTT
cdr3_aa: CASSRGARSGNTIYF

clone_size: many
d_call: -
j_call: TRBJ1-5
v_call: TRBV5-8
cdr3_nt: TGTGCCAGCAGCCAGGGGTTCCGCAATCAGCCCCAGCATTTT
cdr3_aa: CASSQGFRNQPQHF

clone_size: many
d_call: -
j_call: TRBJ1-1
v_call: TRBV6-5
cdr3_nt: TGTGCCAGCAGACTTACACCAGGGTACGGCACTGAAGCTTTCTTT
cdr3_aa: CASRLTPGYGTEAFF

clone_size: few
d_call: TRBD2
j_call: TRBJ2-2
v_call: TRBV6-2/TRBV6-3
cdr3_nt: TGTGCCAGCGGACGACTAGCGGGGACCGGGGAGCTGTTTTTT
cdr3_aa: CASGRLAGTGELFF

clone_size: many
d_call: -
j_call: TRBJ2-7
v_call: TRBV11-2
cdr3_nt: TGTGCCAGCAGCCCGGGCGGCTACGAGCAGTACTTC
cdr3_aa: CASSPGGYEQYF

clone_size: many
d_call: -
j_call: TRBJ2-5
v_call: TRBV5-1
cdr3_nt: TGCGCCAGCAGCTCCCTACGTCGCCCAGGGTACCACCAAGAGACCCAGTACTTC
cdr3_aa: CASSSLRRPGYHQETQYF

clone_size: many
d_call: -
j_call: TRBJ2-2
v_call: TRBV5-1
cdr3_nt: TGCGCCAGCAGGGCGGGGTTGAACACCGGGGAGCTGTTTTTT
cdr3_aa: CASRAGLNTGELFF

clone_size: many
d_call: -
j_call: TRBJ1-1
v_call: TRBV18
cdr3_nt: TGTGCCAGCTCCTTCTCACAGGGAAACACTGAAGCTTTCTTT
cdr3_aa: CASSFSQGNTEAFF